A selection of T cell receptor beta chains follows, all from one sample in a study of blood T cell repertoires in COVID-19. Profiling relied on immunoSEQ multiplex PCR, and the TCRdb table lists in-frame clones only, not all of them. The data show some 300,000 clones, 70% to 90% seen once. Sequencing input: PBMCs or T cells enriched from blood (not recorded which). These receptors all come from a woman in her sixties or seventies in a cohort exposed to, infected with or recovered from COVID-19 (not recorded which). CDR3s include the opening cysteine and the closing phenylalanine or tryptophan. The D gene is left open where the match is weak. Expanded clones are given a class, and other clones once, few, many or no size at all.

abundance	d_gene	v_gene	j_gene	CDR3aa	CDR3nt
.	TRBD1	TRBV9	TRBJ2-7	CASSPRSGTGNEQYF	TGTGCCAGCAGCCCCCGGTCCGGGACAGGGAACGAGCAGTACTTC
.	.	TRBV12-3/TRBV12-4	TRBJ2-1	CASSLGQYNEQFF	TGTGCCAGCAGCCTCGGACAGTACAATGAGCAGTTCTTC
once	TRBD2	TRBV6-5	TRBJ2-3	CASKEREEATDTQYF	TGTGCCAGCAAGGAGCGGGAGGAAGCGACAGATACGCAGTATTTT
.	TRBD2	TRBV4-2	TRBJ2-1	CASSVLAGGSRDNEQFF	TGTGCCAGCAGCGTTTTAGCGGGAGGTTCTAGAGACAATGAGCAGTTCTTC
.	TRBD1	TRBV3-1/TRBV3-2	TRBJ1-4	CASSQDQGVNEKLFF	TGTGCCAGCAGCCAAGACCAGGGGGTTAATGAAAAACTGTTTTTT
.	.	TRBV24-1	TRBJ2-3	CATSDLQEPGDTQYF	TGTGCCACCAGTGATTTACAGGAGCCTGGAGATACGCAGTATTTT
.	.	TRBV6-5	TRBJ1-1	CASSLSMMNTEAFF	TGTGCCAGCAGTCTGTCTATGATGAACACTGAAGCTTTCTTT
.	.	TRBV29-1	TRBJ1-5	CSVGDSNQPQHF	TGCAGCGTCGGAGATAGCAATCAGCCCCAGCATTTT
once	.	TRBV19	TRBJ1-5	CASSIVQNDQPQHF	TGTGCCAGTAGTATAGTACAGAATGATCAGCCCCAGCATTTT
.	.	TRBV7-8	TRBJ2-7	CASSRSVLGDEQYF	TGTGCCAGCAGTCGTTCGGTATTAGGGGACGAGCAGTACTTC
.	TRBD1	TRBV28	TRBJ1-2	CASSTPGQGAQGYGYTF	TGTGCCAGCAGTACCCCGGGACAGGGGGCGCAGGGCTATGGCTACACCTTC
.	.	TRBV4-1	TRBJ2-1	CASSLRGSGSSYNEQFF	TGCGCCAGCAGCCTCAGGGGTTCGGGAAGCTCCTACAATGAGCAGTTCTTC
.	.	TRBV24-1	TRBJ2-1	CATSAQGRVDLGNNEQFF	TGTGCCACCAGTGCCCAGGGGCGGGTAGATCTTGGAAACAATGAGCAGTTCTTC
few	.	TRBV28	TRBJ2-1	CASRLKNEQFF	TGTGCCAGCAGGCTAAAAAATGAGCAGTTCTTC
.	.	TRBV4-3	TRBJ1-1	CASSQRGNTEAFF	TGCGCCAGCAGCCAAAGGGGGAACACTGAAGCTTTCTTT
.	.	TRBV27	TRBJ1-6	CASSDFGGSPLHF	TGTGCCAGCAGCGACTTTGGTGGATCACCCCTCCACTTT
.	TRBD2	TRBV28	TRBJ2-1	CASSKRTLAGRGKQFF	TGTGCCAGCAGTAAACGGACGCTAGCGGGGAGGGGGAAGCAGTTCTTC
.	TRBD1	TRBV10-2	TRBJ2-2	CASSESDRGVAGELFF	TGCGCCAGCAGTGAGTCGGACAGGGGGGTTGCCGGGGAGCTGTTTTTT
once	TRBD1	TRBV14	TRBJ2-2	CASSQALPGQGYTGELFF	TGTGCCAGCAGCCAAGCCCTCCCGGGACAGGGATACACCGGGGAGCTGTTTTTT
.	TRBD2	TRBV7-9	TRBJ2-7	CASRGLSSGSYEQYF	TGTGCCAGCAGGGGACTTTCTAGCGGGAGTTACGAGCAGTACTTC
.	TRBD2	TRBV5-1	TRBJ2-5	CASSLETSVGTQYF	TGCGCCAGCAGCTTGGAAACTAGCGTGGGGACCCAGTACTTC
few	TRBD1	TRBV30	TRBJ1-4	CAWRGQGASNEKLFF	TGTGCCTGGAGGGGCCAGGGGGCATCTAATGAAAAACTGTTTTTT
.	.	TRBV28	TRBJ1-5	CASSLRESSNQPQHF	TGTGCCAGCAGTTTAAGGGAGAGTAGCAATCAGCCCCAGCATTTT
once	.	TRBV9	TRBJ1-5	CASSPQGRAHQPQHF	TGTGCCAGCAGCCCTCAGGGTCGGGCGCATCAGCCCCAGCATTTT
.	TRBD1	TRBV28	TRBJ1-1	CASEGATEAFF	TGTGCCAGCGAGGGGGCCACTGAAGCTTTCTTT
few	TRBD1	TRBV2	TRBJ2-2	CASTRDRGGSDTGELFF	TGTGCCAGCACCCGGGACAGGGGAGGTTCGGACACCGGGGAGCTGTTTTTT
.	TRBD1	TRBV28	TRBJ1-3	CATLPPRGRNTIYF	TGTGCCACCCTCCCGCCGAGGGGGCGAAACACCATATATTTT
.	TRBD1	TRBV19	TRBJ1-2	CASSRDRDYGYTF	TGTGCCAGTAGTCGGGACAGGGACTATGGCTACACCTTC
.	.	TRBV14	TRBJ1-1	CASSQDGGVTTEAFF	TGTGCCAGCAGCCAAGATGGGGGGGTGACCACTGAAGCTTTCTTT
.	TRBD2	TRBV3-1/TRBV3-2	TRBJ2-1	CASSRVAGGKDEQFF	TGTGCCAGCAGCCGAGTAGCGGGAGGTAAAGATGAGCAGTTCTTC